One sample yielded the 9 T cell receptor beta chains listed below, sequenced in a study of TIL therapy for anti-PD-1-resistant metastatic lung cancer. This was the immunoSEQ v3 assay. Profiling relied on immunoSEQ multiplex PCR, and the TCRdb table lists in-frame clones only, not all of them. The table lists under 65,000 clones, roughly four fifths of them singletons. The time point here: pre-treatment sample, taken before nivolumab and TIL therapy. Sequencing used blood, obtained at baseline. All receptors derive from a person between 30 and 80 years old with non-small cell lung cancer.

This sequence joins TRBV28 and TRBJ2-7; D may be TRBD1 (6 bases). Germline CDR1 and CDR2: MDHEN and SYDVKM. The CDR3 totals 12 residues. The V end was cut by 8 bases, the J end by 3 bases, with 11 bases between. CDR3 sequence: CASSRDIYEQYF. The CDR3 DNA reads TGTGCCAGCTCTCGGGACATCTACGAGCAGTACTTC.

This clone appeared a few times. The V and J genes are TRBV28 and TRBJ1-1, with 7 bases identical to TRBD1. The length of the CDR3 is 14 residues. CDR1 is MDHEN, CDR2 SYDVKM, per germline. The V segment lost 4 bases and the J segment 5 bases; nucleotides outside the gene matches: 7. This chain's CDR3 is CASSSLTGRTEAFF. In DNA form, the CDR3 reads TGTGCCAGCAGTTCCCTGACAGGGCGGACTGAAGCTTTCTTT. Using reference TRBV28 and TRBJ1-1 for the parts outside the CDR3, the full variable domain is DVKVTQSSRYLVKRTGEKVFLECVQDMDHENMFWYRQDPGLGLRLIYFSYDVKMKEKGDIPEGYSVSREKKERFSLILESASTNQTSMYLCASSSLTGRTEAFFGQGTRLTVV.

V is TRBV30 and J is TRBJ2-1, with D perhaps TRBD1 or TRBD2 (5 bases each). Germline V gives CDR1 GTSNPN, CDR2 SVGIG (reference sequence). Trimming stripped 2 bases from V and 8 bases from J, with 16 bases between. The CDR3 is 14 amino acids. DNA for the CDR3: TGTGCCTGGAGTTATGGGGGAAGGAGCCATGAGCAGTTCTTC. The encoded protein is CAWSYGGRSHEQFF.

This clone was detected only once. The rearrangement links TRBV19 to TRBJ1-5; D remains unclear. CDR3 length: 17 amino acids. With 0 bases removed from V and 6 bases from J, the gap between germline ends came to 18 bases. Germline CDR1 and CDR2: LNHDA and SQIVND (reference sequence). Written as DNA, the CDR3 is TGTGCCAGTAGTATAGATCACTGGAGCAGGACGGGTCAGCCCCAGCATTTT. Encoded protein: CASSIDHWSRTGQPQHF.

This chain joins TRBV9 and TRBJ2-1, with 8 positions matching TRBD2. The CDR3 loop spans 16 amino acids. J was trimmed by 4 bases and V by 0 bases; bases with no gene match: 6. Germline V gives CDR1 SGDLS, CDR2 YYNGEE. The CDR3 reads CASSVGPGGPYNEQFF. CDR3 nucleotides: TGTGCCAGCAGCGTAGGTCCGGGGGGGCCTTACAATGAGCAGTTCTTC.

This chain links TRBV28 with TRBJ2-3; D perhaps matches TRBD2 (6 bases). The germline CDR1 and CDR2 sequences are MDHEN and SYDVKM. The CDR3 sequence is 14 residues long. V was pared by 3 bases and J by 3 bases, with 10 bases between. The CDR3 sequence is CASSFPGATDTQYF. The DNA for the CDR3 is TGTGCCAGCAGTTTTCCGGGAGCTACAGATACGCAGTATTTT.

This CDR3 is CASSRGRTNTEAFF. The CDR3 DNA follows: TGCGCCAGCAGTCGGGGCAGGACGAACACTGAAGCTTTCTTT. The gene calls are TRBV23-1 and TRBJ1-1; D might be TRBD1 (5 bases). TRBV23-1 carries the ORF label, with uncertain function. The CDR3 has 14 residues. Trimming left V 4 bases short and J 1 base short, with 10 bases between.

The J gene is TRBJ2-1, the V gene TRBV14; no definite D call. CDR3 length: 13 amino acids. Germline values: CDR1 SGHDN, CDR2 FVKESK. Trimming shortened V by 1 base and J by 4 bases, and 5 bases separated the two germline ends. The CDR3 bases are TGTGCCAGCAGCCAAGTCCGGTACAATGAGCAGTTCTTC. Its protein product is CASSQVRYNEQFF.

The V call is TRBV27, the J call TRBJ1-2, with 8 positions matching TRBD1. V shed 5 bases and J 4 bases; nucleotides not matched to a gene: 12. The germline V gene has CDR1 MNHEY and CDR2 SMNVEV (reference sequence). This CDR3 is 16 amino acids long. DNA of the CDR3: TGTGCCAGCAGTCGAATCCGGGACAGGCTAACCTATGGCTACACCTTC. Amino acids: CASSRIRDRLTYGYTF.